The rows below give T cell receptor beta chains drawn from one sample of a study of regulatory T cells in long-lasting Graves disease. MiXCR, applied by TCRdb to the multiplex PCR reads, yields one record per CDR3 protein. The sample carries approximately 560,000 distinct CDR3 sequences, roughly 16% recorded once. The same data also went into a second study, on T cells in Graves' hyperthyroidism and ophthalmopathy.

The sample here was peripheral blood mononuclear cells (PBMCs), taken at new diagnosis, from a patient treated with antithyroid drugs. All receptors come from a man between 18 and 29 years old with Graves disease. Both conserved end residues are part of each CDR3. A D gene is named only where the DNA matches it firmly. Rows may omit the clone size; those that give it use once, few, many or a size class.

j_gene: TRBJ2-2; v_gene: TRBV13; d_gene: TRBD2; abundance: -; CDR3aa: CASSQLAGDVNTGELFF; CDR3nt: TGTGCCAGCAGCCAGCTAGCGGGAGACGTTAACACCGGGGAGCTGTTTTTT
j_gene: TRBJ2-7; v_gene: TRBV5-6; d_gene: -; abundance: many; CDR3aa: CASSFQGRSLYEQYF; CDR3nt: TGTGCCAGCAGCTTTCAGGGAAGATCGCTCTACGAGCAGTACTTC
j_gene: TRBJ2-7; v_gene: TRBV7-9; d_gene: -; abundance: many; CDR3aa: CASSFQGFYEQYF; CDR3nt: TGTGCCAGCAGCTTCCAGGGGTTCTACGAGCAGTACTTC
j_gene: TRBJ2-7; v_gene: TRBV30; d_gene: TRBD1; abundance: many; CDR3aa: CAWSRDRGRYEQYF; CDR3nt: TGTGCCTGGAGTCGGGACAGGGGTCGTTACGAGCAGTACTTC
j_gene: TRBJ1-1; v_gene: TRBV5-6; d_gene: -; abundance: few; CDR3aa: CASSLFTGSTEAFF; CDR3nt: TGTGCCAGCAGCTTGTTTACGGGGAGCACTGAAGCTTTCTTT
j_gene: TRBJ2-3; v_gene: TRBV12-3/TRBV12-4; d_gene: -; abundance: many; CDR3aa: CASSLNGLTDTQYF; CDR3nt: TGTGCCAGCAGTTTAAACGGGCTCACAGATACGCAGTATTTT
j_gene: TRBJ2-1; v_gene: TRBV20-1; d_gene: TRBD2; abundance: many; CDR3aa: CSAQTSGTNGRGFF; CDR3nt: TGCAGTGCACAGACTAGCGGGACAAACGGGAGGGGATTCTTC
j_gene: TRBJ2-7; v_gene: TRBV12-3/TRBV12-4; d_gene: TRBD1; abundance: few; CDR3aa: CASSPERQGSYEQYF; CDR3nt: TGTGCCAGCAGTCCCGAAAGACAGGGATCCTACGAGCAGTACTTC
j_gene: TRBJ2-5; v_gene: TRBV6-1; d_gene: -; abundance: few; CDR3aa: CASSQTVGTHQETQYF; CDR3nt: TGTGCCAGCAGTCAAACTGTCGGGACACACCAAGAGACCCAGTACTTC
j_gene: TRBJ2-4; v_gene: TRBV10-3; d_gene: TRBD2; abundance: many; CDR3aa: CAIGASGRPNIQYF; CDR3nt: TGTGCCATCGGGGCTAGCGGGAGACCAAACATTCAGTACTTC
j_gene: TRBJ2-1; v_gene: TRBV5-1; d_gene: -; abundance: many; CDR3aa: CASSLFGSRAFNEQFF; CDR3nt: TGCGCCAGCAGCTTGTTCGGCTCGAGGGCGTTCAATGAGCAGTTCTTC
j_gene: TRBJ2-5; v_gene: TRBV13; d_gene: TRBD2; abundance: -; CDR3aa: CASSSIEGGRETQYF; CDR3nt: TGTGCCAGCAGCTCAATTGAGGGAGGGCGGGAGACCCAGTACTTC
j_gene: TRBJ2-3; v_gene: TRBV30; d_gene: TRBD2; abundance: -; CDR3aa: CAWSVRLAGVDTQYF; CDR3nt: TGTGCCTGGAGTGTACGACTAGCGGGTGTAGATACGCAGTATTTT
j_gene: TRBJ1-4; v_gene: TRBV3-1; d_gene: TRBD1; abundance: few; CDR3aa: CASRQQGTNEKLFF; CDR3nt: TGTGCCAGCAGGCAACAGGGGACTAATGAAAAACTGTTTTTT
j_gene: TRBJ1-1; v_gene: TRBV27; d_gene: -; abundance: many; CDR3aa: CASSLHAEGRSEAFF; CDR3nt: TGTGCCAGCAGTCTTCACGCGGAGGGGCGGTCTGAAGCTTTCTTT
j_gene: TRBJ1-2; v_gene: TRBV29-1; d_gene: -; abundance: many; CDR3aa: CSVDPGNYGYTF; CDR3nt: TGCAGCGTTGATCCAGGGAACTATGGCTACACCTTC